One TCR beta chain is described in this entry. Trimming took 0 bases from V and 6 from J, leaving 10 bases between them. CDR1 and CDR2 (germline): SGDLS, YYNGEE. This CDR3 contains 13 residues. The data belong to a study of somatic mutations in cytotoxic T cells in rheumatoid arthritis. Measured with immunoSEQ multiplex PCR; TCRdb has only the in-frame clones, and not every one. This sample has 15,000 to 20,000 clones, with 75% to 90% found just once. This clonotype originated in an adult with rheumatoid arthritis. The rearrangement uses TRBV9 and TRBJ2-7, with a weak D call TRBD2 (5 bases). Specimen: CD8+ T cells sorted from blood. Here the CDR3 reads CASSVGGLAEQYF. CDR3 DNA sequence: TGTGCCAGCAGCGTAGGAGGGCTTGCCGAGCAGTACTTC.